These 19 T cell receptor beta chains came from one sample sequenced in a study of T cells after yellow fever vaccination. TCRdb called the 5' RACE reads again in MiXCR, with one record for every CDR3 protein. The data show some 340,000 distinct CDR3 sequences, roughly 10% seen once. This specimen consisted of CD4+ T cells sorted from PBMCs, obtained 45 days after the yellow fever booster vaccination. Receptors were obtained from a man aged 18 to 29 who received the YFV17D yellow fever vaccine.

The chain employs TRBV7-2 and TRBJ1-5; the D is unclear. The ends were cut back, 0 bases at V and 4 bases at J, with 7 bases in the middle. Germline loops: CDR1 SGHTA, CDR2 FQGNSA. There are 14 residues in the CDR3. The CDR3 reads CASSLARGNQPQHF. CDR3 coding DNA: TGTGCCAGCAGCTTAGCGCGAGGGAATCAGCCCCAGCATTTT.

In its sample, this clonotype ranks as medium-sized. The V call is TRBV10-3, the J call TRBJ2-6, with TRBD1 as a possible D gene (5 bases). Germline assignment: CDR1 ENHRY and CDR2 SYGVKD. V shed 2 bases and J shed 12 bases, with 14 bases lying between them. The CDR3 extends over 14 amino acids. CDR3 sequence reads: CAISEPRAGFVLTF. The CDR3 DNA sequence: TGTGCCATCAGTGAGCCTAGGGCAGGGTTCGTCCTGACTTTC.

This rearrangement joins TRBV4-1 to TRBJ1-1; D might be TRBD1 (5 bases). Germline V lookup: CDR1 MGHRA, CDR2 YSYEKL. Trimming left V 6 bases short and J 0 bases short, with 17 bases between. The CDR3 contains 16 residues. The CDR3 DNA sequence: TGCGCCAGCAGGCCAGGCAGGGCGTATTTGAACACTGAAGCTTTCTTT. Residues: CASRPGRAYLNTEAFF.

This clonotype has ten or more counts. The chain recombines TRBV5-6 with TRBJ2-3; D is uncertain. CDR1 is SGHDT and CDR2 is YYEEEE in the germline V gene. The V gene lost 4 bases and the J gene lost 2 bases, with 8 bases spanning the gap. CDR3 length equals 13 residues. The DNA of the CDR3 is TGTGCCAGCAGCCCGGTGAACACAGATACGCAGTATTTT. This encodes CASSPVNTDTQYF. Complete variable domain (other parts from reference TRBV5-6 and TRBJ2-3): DAGVTQSPTHLIKTRGQQVTLRCSPKSGHDTVSWYQQALGQGPQFIFQYYEEEERQRGNFPDRFSGHQFPNYSSELNVNALLLGDSALYLCASSPVNTDTQYFGPGTRLTVL.

A few counts support this clonotype. The chain carries TRBV29-1 and TRBJ1-4; 9 bases are shared with TRBD1. The V gene's germline CDR1 is SQVTM and CDR2 ANQGSEA. The CDR3 covers 14 residues. Germline trimming cut 7 bases from V and 8 bases from J; bases unmatched to any gene: 11. In nucleotides, the CDR3 is TGCAGCGCCGGGGACAGGGCCCTCTCAGAAAAACTGTTTTTT. Translated, it gives CSAGDRALSEKLFF.

The chain joins TRBV4-3 to TRBJ2-1, with TRBD2 as a possible D gene (5 bases). The CDR3 extends over 13 amino acids. The V gene lost 1 base and the J gene lost 11 bases, with 12 bases spanning the gap. In germline, CDR1 is LGHNA, CDR2 YSLEER. CDR3 coding DNA: TGCGCCAGCAGCCAAGCTCTCCCGGGGAAGCAGTTCTTC. Its protein product is CASSQALPGKQFF.

This chain links TRBV10-3 with TRBJ2-3; 12 bases match TRBD2. This CDR3 has 17 amino acids. V gave up 5 bases and J gave up 2 bases; unmatched junction bases: 8. Looked up from germline, CDR1 is ENHRY and CDR2 is SYGVKD. CDR3 region: CAISSRLAGAHTDTQYF. CDR3 bases: TGTGCCATCAGTTCTCGACTAGCGGGGGCCCACACAGATACGCAGTATTTT.

This clonotype was detected many times. The chain joins TRBV20-1 to TRBJ2-1; 8 bases align to TRBD1. The CDR3 totals 14 residues. Germline loops: CDR1 DFQATT, CDR2 SNEGSKA (reference sequence). V shed 3 bases and J 8 bases; nucleotides not matched to a gene: 9. CDR3 sequence reads: CSASRAGGVDEQFF. For the CDR3, the DNA is TGCAGTGCTAGTCGGGCAGGGGGCGTGGATGAGCAGTTCTTC.

The chain employs TRBV7-2 and TRBJ2-2; D remains unclear. V was pared by 3 bases and J by 2 bases, with 7 bases between. CDR3 length: 14 amino acids. The V gene's germline CDR1 is SGHTA and CDR2 FQGNSA. The CDR3: CASSFRRNTGELFF. The CDR3 nucleotides are TGTGCCAGCAGCTTCCGCAGAAACACCGGGGAGCTGTTTTTT.

This clonotype was detected many times. V is TRBV9 and J is TRBJ1-2, with D unresolved. CDR3 length: 14 amino acids. V lost 4 bases and J lost 3, with 13 bases in between. The germline gives CDR1 SGDLS, CDR2 YYNGEE. The CDR3 region has the DNA TGTGCCAGCAGCCCTCGGGTCCCCGACTATGGCTACACCTTC. Protein sequence: CASSPRVPDYGYTF.

Comment on this clonotype: An end of the junction differs from the germline gene, which may be a read error. The chain is built from TRBV5-1 and TRBJ2-7; perhaps TRBD2 as D (6 bases). CDR1 and CDR2 (germline): SGHRS, YFSETQ. The CDR3 length is 16 residues. The DNA of the CDR3 is TGCGCCAGCAGCTTGTTGGTCCCAGGGAGGACCTACGAGCAGAACTTC. Translation gives CASSLLVPGRTYEQNF. Complete variable domain (other parts from reference TRBV5-1 and TRBJ2-7): KAGVTQTPRYLIKTRGQQVTLSCSPISGHRSVSWYQQTPGQGLQFLFEYFSETQRNKGNFPGRFSGRQFSNSRSEMNVSTLELGDSALYLCASSLLVPGRTYEQNFGPGTRLTVT.

The rearrangement links TRBV21-1 to TRBJ2-3; the table's D call of TRBD1 was not tested on the DNA. TRBV21-1 is reported as a pseudogene. CDR3 length equals 15 residues. The CDR3 DNA sequence: TGTGCCAGCAGCAATGGGACAGAATTTACAGATACGCAGTATTTT. This codes for CASSNGTEFTDTQYF.

The V and J genes are TRBV2 and TRBJ2-5; D may be TRBD1 (6 bases). The CDR3 totals 12 residues. Trimming pared 8 bases from V and 4 bases from J, leaving 11 bases between. Germline CDR1 reads SNHLY; CDR2 reads FYNNEI. CDR3 protein: CASQGFGETQYF. CDR3 nucleotide sequence: TGTGCCAGCCAGGGGTTCGGAGAGACCCAGTACTTC. Full variable domain (remainder filled in from reference TRBV2 and TRBJ2-5): EPEVTQTPSHQVTQMGQEVILRCVPISNHLYFYWYRQILGQKVEFLVSFYNNEISEKSEIFDDQFSVERPDGSNFTLKIRSTKLEDSAMYFCASQGFGETQYFGPGTRLLVL.

V usage is TRBV6-6 and J usage is TRBJ2-3; 7 bases are a match to TRBD1. The CDR3 covers 15 residues. V shed 6 bases and J 3 bases; nucleotides not matched to a gene: 9. CDR1 is MNHNY and CDR2 is SVGAGI in the germline V gene (reference sequence). CDR3 nucleotides: TGTGCCAGCAGCCCCAGGGCGACAGGGACAGATACGCAGTATTTT. As protein: CASSPRATGTDTQYF.

This clonotype has ten or more counts. The chain has TRBV6-2 or TRBV6-3 and TRBJ2-1; maybe TRBD2 (6 bases). The V end lost 6 bases, the J end lost 2 bases, and 20 bases lay between the germline ends. Germline lookup yields CDR1 MNHEY and CDR2 SVGEGT. The CDR3 is 17 residues long. This CDR3 reads CASSSLWGVPTYNEQFF. For the CDR3, the DNA is TGTGCCAGCAGCTCGCTCTGGGGGGTCCCCACCTACAATGAGCAGTTCTTC.

This clonotype was counted ten times or more. The chain is built from TRBV7-2 and TRBJ2-1, with a possible D match to TRBD2 (5 bases). The V gene lost 5 bases and the J gene lost 9 bases, with 11 bases spanning the gap. From germline, CDR1 is SGHTA and CDR2 FQGNSA. The CDR3 covers 12 residues. The CDR3 is CASSPSLAEQFF. DNA of the CDR3: TGTGCCAGCAGCCCTAGCCTTGCTGAGCAGTTCTTC.

V usage is TRBV7-9 and J usage is TRBJ2-5, with 14 bases fitting TRBD2. J gave up 1 base and V 11 bases, and 3 bases lay outside the gene matches. The CDR3 consists of 14 residues. Germline lookup yields CDR1 SEHNR and CDR2 FQNEAQ (reference sequence). The CDR3 sequence: CAGGLAGAQETQYF. The CDR3 DNA is TGTGCCGGGGGACTAGCGGGGGCCCAAGAGACCCAGTACTTC.

This clonotype was seen at least ten times. This chain joins TRBV19 and TRBJ2-3, with 12 bases aligning to TRBD2. Germline lookup yields CDR1 LNHDA and CDR2 SQIVND (reference sequence). V lost 6 bases to trimming and J lost 1 base; unmatched junction nucleotides: 5. The CDR3 totals 16 residues. CDR3 in amino acids: CASSPTSGGGTDTQYF. CDR3 bases: TGTGCCAGTAGCCCGACTAGCGGGGGTGGCACAGATACGCAGTATTTT.

This clonotype was detected ten times or more. The chain employs TRBV6-5 and TRBJ1-1; maybe TRBD1 (5 bases). CDR3 length equals 11 residues. Germline CDR1 is MNHEY and CDR2 is SVGAGI. Trimming left V 1 base short and J 10 bases short, with 7 bases between. CDR3 DNA: TGTGCCAGCAGTTACTGGGGGGGAGCTTTCTTT. It translates to CASSYWGGAFF.